These 20 T cell receptor beta chains were all obtained from the same sample, sequenced in a study of T cell changes during pregnancy in multiple sclerosis. Profiled with immunoSEQ multiplex PCR; TCRdb holds only in-frame clones, not every one. Here the sample spans 48,000 or so clones, approximately 93% being singletons. This sample comprised CD4+ T cells from peripheral blood mononuclear cells, obtained in the first trimester of pregnancy. These receptors were taken from a female donor with multiple sclerosis, enrolled in a pregnancy study.

The J gene is TRBJ2-3, the V gene TRBV7-9, with D uncertain. This CDR3 comprises 13 residues. Trimming stripped 5 bases from V and 4 bases from J, with 10 bases between. Per germline, CDR1 SEHNR and CDR2 FQNEAQ (reference sequence). The CDR3 sequence: CASSDLGADTQYF. CDR3 coding DNA: TGTGCCAGCAGCGACTTAGGAGCAGATACGCAGTATTTT.

The chain employs TRBV5-1 and TRBJ2-5, with TRBD2 identical over 8 bases. CDR3 size: 16 residues. V lost 0 bases and J lost 5; bases outside the gene matches: 9. Looked up from germline, CDR1 is SGHRS and CDR2 is YFSETQ. The CDR3 region is CASSLDGSGDLETQYF. CDR3 coding DNA: TGCGCCAGCAGCTTGGATGGTAGCGGGGACTTGGAGACCCAGTACTTC.

The DNA for the CDR3 is TGTGCCAGCAGCTTAGACGACAGCTTCATCTCTGGAAACACCATATATTTT. Its protein product is CASSLDDSFISGNTIYF. The chain couples TRBV7-8 to TRBJ1-3; D may be TRBD1 (5 bases). Trimming took 1 base from V and 0 from J, leaving 13 bases between them. The CDR3 extends over 17 amino acids. The germline gives CDR1 SGHVS, CDR2 FQNEAQ. Filled out from reference TRBV7-8 and TRBJ1-3, the complete variable domain reads GAGVSQSPRYKVAKRGQDVALRCDPISGHVSLFWYQQALGQGPEFLTYFQNEAQLDKSGLPSDRFFAERPEGSVSTLKIQRTQQEDSAVYLCASSLDDSFISGNTIYFGEGSWLTVV.

DNA of the CDR3: TGTGCCAGCAGCCTCAATGGGCATGAGCAGTTCTTC. Encoded protein: CASSLNGHEQFF. The chain has TRBV11-3 and TRBJ2-1, with no clear D. Per the germline V gene, CDR1 is SGHNT and CDR2 is YENEEA. Trimming shortened V by 5 bases and J by 8 bases, and 10 bases separated the two germline ends. This CDR3 is built from 12 residues.

V usage is TRBV4-1 and J usage is TRBJ2-7, with D possibly TRBD1 on 6 matching bases. The CDR3 is 16 residues long. Germline V gene data show CDR1 as MGHRA and CDR2 as YSYEKL. Trimming removed 3 bases from V and 0 bases from J, with 15 bases in between. The CDR3 DNA reads as TGCGCCAGCAGCCACCGGACAGCCCTAAGCTCCTACGAGCAGTACTTC. It codes for CASSHRTALSSYEQYF.

This rearrangement joins TRBV9 to TRBJ1-2; 7 bases are a match to TRBD1. Germline V gene sequence: CDR1 SGDLS, CDR2 YYNGEE. V lost 3 bases and J lost 5; bases outside the gene matches: 10. There are 15 residues in the CDR3. The CDR3 DNA reads as TGTGCCAGCAGCGACTCGGGACAGAGTTTATATGGCTACACCTTC. Its translation is CASSDSGQSLYGYTF.

The chain recombines TRBV11-2 with TRBJ2-6; 7 bases fit TRBD1. Trimming took 5 bases from V and 3 from J; bases not matched to a gene: 7. This CDR3 contains 16 residues. The germline gives CDR1 SGHAT, CDR2 FQNNGV. The CDR3 region is CASSATGKGGANVLTF. CDR3 coding DNA: TGTGCCAGCAGCGCGACAGGGAAAGGTGGGGCCAACGTCCTGACTTTC. Drawing the rest from reference TRBV11-2 and TRBJ2-6, the complete variable domain is EAGVAQSPRYKIIEKRQSVAFWCNPISGHATLYWYQQILGQGPKLLIQFQNNGVVDDSQLPKDRFSAERLKGVDSTLKIQPAKLEDSAVYLCASSATGKGGANVLTFGAGSRLTVL.

V usage is TRBV9 and J usage is TRBJ2-5, with a possible D match to TRBD1 (6 bases). CDR1 is SGDLS, CDR2 YYNGEE, per germline. The CDR3 has 16 amino acids. Trimming removed 0 bases at V and 5 bases at J, with 17 bases between. CDR3: CASSVDGTRTAETQYF. CDR3 sequence (DNA): TGTGCCAGCAGCGTAGATGGGACACGGACTGCGGAGACCCAGTACTTC. The entire variable domain, with the rest obtained from reference TRBV9 and TRBJ2-5, is as follows: DSGVTQTPKHLITATGQRVTLRCSPRSGDLSVYWYQQSLDQGLQFLIQYYNGEERAKGNILERFSAQQFPDLHSELNLSSLELGDSALYFCASSVDGTRTAETQYFGPGTRLLVL.

This clone was seen just once. The rearrangement links TRBV5-1 to TRBJ2-7; 12 bases match TRBD1. From germline, CDR1 is SGHRS and CDR2 YFSETQ. Germline trimming cut 4 bases from V and 6 bases from J; bases unmatched to any gene: 8. The CDR3 sequence is 15 residues long. The CDR3 DNA sequence: TGCGCCAGCAGCCCGGGGACAGGGGGCTGGGGCGAGCAGTACTTC. Translating gives CASSPGTGGWGEQYF.

J is TRBJ2-1 and V is TRBV5-1; 7 bases match TRBD1. Germline-derived CDR1 and CDR2 are SGHRS and YFSETQ. V was pared by 7 bases and J by 4 bases, with 11 bases of the junction left unmatched. This CDR3 is 15 amino acids long. The CDR3 DNA follows: TGCGCCAGCGATCTGACGGGACAGACTTACAATGAGCAGTTCTTC. Translating it yields CASDLTGQTYNEQFF.

The chain joins TRBV5-4 to TRBJ1-1; D remains ambiguous. V was clipped by 3 bases and J by 9 bases, with 15 bases between them. Germline CDR1 is SGHNT and CDR2 is YYREEE (reference sequence). The CDR3 is 13 residues long. CDR3 sequence reads: CASSSKKGGQAFF. In DNA form, the CDR3 reads TGTGCCAGCAGCTCGAAGAAGGGAGGGCAAGCTTTCTTT. Supplemented by reference TRBV5-4 and TRBJ1-1, the full variable domain reads ETGVTQSPTHLIKTRGQQVTLRCSSQSGHNTVSWYQQALGQGPQFIFQYYREEENGRGNFPPRFSGLQFPNYSSELNVNALELDDSALYLCASSSKKGGQAFFGQGTRLTVV.

The J gene is TRBJ2-7, the V gene TRBV6-1, with TRBD2 as a possible D gene (6 bases). Germline V gives CDR1 MNHNS, CDR2 SASEGT. V was clipped by 8 bases and J by 3 bases, with 17 bases between them. The CDR3 consists of 14 residues. The CDR3 DNA reads as TGTGCCAGCGACCCGGAGGGCCAGGGCTACGAGCAGTACTTC. Its protein product is CASDPEGQGYEQYF.

The V and J genes are TRBV5-1 and TRBJ1-3, with D possibly TRBD1 on 6 matching bases. Trimming removed 0 bases at V and 3 bases at J, with 13 bases between. The CDR3 sequence is 16 residues long. CDR1 is SGHRS and CDR2 is YFSETQ in the germline V gene. The CDR3 loop is CASSLVGAERGNTIYF. CDR3 bases: TGCGCCAGCAGCTTGGTGGGGGCAGAGCGTGGAAACACCATATATTTT.

This rearrangement joins TRBV7-8 to TRBJ1-3; D not resolved. CDR1 is SGHVS, CDR2 FQNEAQ, per germline. This CDR3 contains 16 residues. Trimming removed 0 bases at V and 7 bases at J, with 16 bases between. CDR3 residues: CASSLARILGRNTIYF. DNA of the CDR3: TGTGCCAGCAGCTTAGCTAGAATTCTTGGTCGGAACACCATATATTTT.

The rearrangement joins TRBV29-1 to TRBJ2-3; 10 nucleotides line up with TRBD1. Trimming removed 6 bases from V and 2 bases from J; junction bases left unmatched: 2. The CDR3 extends over 13 amino acids. Germline V gene data show CDR1 as SQVTM and CDR2 as ANQGSEA. The CDR3 nucleotides are TGCAGCGTCCGACAGGGGGCCACAGATACGCAGTATTTT. It codes for CSVRQGATDTQYF.

The chain combines TRBV6-6 with TRBJ2-3; D might be TRBD1 (5 bases). V lost 0 bases and J lost 2, with 12 bases in between. The CDR3 runs to 16 residues. Germline CDR1 is MNHNY and CDR2 is SVGAGI (reference sequence). The CDR3 coding sequence is TGTGCCAGCAGTTACTCGACAGCCCCCCCCACAGATACGCAGTATTTT. Protein sequence: CASSYSTAPPTDTQYF.

This chain links TRBV27 with TRBJ2-6; D unclear. The germline gives CDR1 MNHEY, CDR2 SMNVEV (reference sequence). Trimming cost V 8 bases and J 0 bases, with 14 bases left between them. This CDR3 has 16 residues. CDR3 nucleotides: TGTGCCAGCCGTCCGACTCTGCGCTCTGGGGCCAACGTCCTGACTTTC. This gives the protein CASRPTLRSGANVLTF.

V gene TRBV7-8 combines with J gene TRBJ2-3; tentatively, D is TRBD2 (5 bases). Germline V gives CDR1 SGHVS, CDR2 FQNEAQ. Trimming took off 5 bases at V and 7 bases at J, with 10 bases between the two ends. This CDR3 has 12 residues. The CDR3 region has the DNA TGTGCCAGCAGCGCCGCTAGCAATACGCAGTATTTT. Its translation is CASSAASNTQYF.

The chain joins TRBV2 to TRBJ2-2; no clear D gene. V gave up 6 bases and J gave up 1 base, with 6 bases separating them. The CDR3 extends over 13 amino acids. Germline assignment: CDR1 SNHLY and CDR2 FYNNEI. The CDR3 coding sequence is TGTGCCAGCAGGGTAGAGAACACCGGGGAGCTGTTTTTT. Translating gives CASRVENTGELFF.

The chain is built from TRBV29-1 and TRBJ1-2; possibly TRBD1 for D (5 bases). Germline lookup yields CDR1 SQVTM and CDR2 ANQGSEA. This CDR3 is 13 amino acids long. The V and J ends lost 1 base and 2 bases respectively, with 8 bases between them. CDR3 in amino acids: CSVEAQGNYGYTF. CDR3 bases: TGCAGCGTTGAAGCTCAGGGCAACTATGGCTACACCTTC.